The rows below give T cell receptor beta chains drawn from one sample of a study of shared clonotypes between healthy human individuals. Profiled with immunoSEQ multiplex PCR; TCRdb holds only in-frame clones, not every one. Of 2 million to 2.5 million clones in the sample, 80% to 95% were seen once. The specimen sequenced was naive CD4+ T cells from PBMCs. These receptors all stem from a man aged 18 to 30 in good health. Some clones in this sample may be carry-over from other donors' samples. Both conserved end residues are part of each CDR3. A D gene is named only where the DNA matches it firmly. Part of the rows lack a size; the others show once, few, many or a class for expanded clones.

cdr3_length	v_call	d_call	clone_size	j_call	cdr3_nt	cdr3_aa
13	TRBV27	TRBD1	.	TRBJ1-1	TGTGCCAGCAGATGGACAGGGCAAACTGAAGCTTTCTTT	CASRWTGQTEAFF
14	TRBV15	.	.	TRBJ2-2	TGTGCCACCCGACCGTTTCAAAGACCCGGGGAGCTGTTTTTT	CATRPFQRPGELFF
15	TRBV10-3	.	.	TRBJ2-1	TGTGCCATCAGTGAGCTCCGGGACTCCTACAATGAGCAGTTCTTC	CAISELRDSYNEQFF
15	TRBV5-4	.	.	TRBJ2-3	TGTGCCAGCAGATTGGACAGATACCTCACAGATACGCAGTATTTT	CASRLDRYLTDTQYF
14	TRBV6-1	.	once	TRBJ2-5	TGTGCCAGCAGAGCCCTGGTGGGTAAAGAGACCCAGTACTTC	CASRALVGKETQYF
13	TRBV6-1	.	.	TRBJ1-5	TGTGCCAGCAGTGAACAGTACAGTCAGCCCCAGCATTTT	CASSEQYSQPQHF
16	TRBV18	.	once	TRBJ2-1	TGTGCCAGCTCATCCCCGGGCCAAAGCTCCTACAATGAGCAGTTCTTC	CASSSPGQSSYNEQFF
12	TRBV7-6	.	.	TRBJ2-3	TGTGCCAGCAGCCCCGGCCCAGATACGCAGTATTTT	CASSPGPDTQYF
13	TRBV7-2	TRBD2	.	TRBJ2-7	TGTGCCAGCAGCCTCCGGGGGGGGTACGAGCAGTACTTC	CASSLRGGYEQYF
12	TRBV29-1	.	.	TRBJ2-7	TGCAGCGTTTTGGACAGAACCTACGAGCAGTACTTC	CSVLDRTYEQYF
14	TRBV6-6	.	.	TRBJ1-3	TGTGCCAGCACCGTGGAGATTTGGGGAAACACCATATATTTT	CASTVEIWGNTIYF
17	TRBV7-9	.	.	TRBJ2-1	TGTGCCAGCAGCCCCACCGGAGGTCCTAGCTCCTACAATGAGCAGTTCTTC	CASSPTGGPSSYNEQFF
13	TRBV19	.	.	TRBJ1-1	TGTGCCAGCAGGACCGACAGCCCATCAAAAGCTTTCTTT	CASRTDSPSKAFF
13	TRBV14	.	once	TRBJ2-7	TGTGCCAGCAGCTCAGGGCGAAGGGGCGAGCAGTACTTC	CASSSGRRGEQYF
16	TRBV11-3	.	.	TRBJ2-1	TGTGCCAGCAGCCCAGGGACCTTGAGATCCTACAATGAGCAGTTCTTC	CASSPGTLRSYNEQFF
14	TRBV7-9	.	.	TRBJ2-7	TGTGCCAGCAGCACCGGGCCCCAGGGTTACGAGCAGTACTTC	CASSTGPQGYEQYF
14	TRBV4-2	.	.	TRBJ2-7	TGTGCCAGCAGCCAACAGGTGACGCTCGACGAGCAGTACTTC	CASSQQVTLDEQYF
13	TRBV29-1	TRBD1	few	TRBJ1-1	TGCAGCGGTGCGGGACAGGTGGACACTGAAGCTTTCTTT	CSGAGQVDTEAFF
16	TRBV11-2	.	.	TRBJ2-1	TGTGCCAGCAGCCTAGGACTCGGCCGGGCCTACAATGAGCAGTTCTTC	CASSLGLGRAYNEQFF
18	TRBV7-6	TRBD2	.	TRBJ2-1	TGTGCCAGCAGCTCCGTTCGGGCGGGAGGACGGTCCTACAATGAGCAGTTCTTC	CASSSVRAGGRSYNEQFF
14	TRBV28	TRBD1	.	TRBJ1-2	TGTGCCAGCAGCTCCGGACAGGGAGCGTATGGCTACACCTTC	CASSSGQGAYGYTF
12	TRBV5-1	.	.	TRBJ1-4	TGCGCCAGCAGCGAGGAGAATGAAAAACTGTTTTTT	CASSEENEKLFF
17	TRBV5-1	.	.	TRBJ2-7	TGCGCCAGCAGCTCGCCTACGGCGGACCCCTTGACCTACGAGCAGTACTTC	CASSSPTADPLTYEQYF
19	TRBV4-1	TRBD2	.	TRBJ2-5	TGCGCCAGCAGCCAAGTCCGACTAGCGGGAGGGCCGGGAGAAGAGACCCAGTACTTC	CASSQVRLAGGPGEETQYF
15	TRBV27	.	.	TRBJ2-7	TGTGCCAGCAGTCCGACCAAACCGAAAACCTACGAGCAGTACTTC	CASSPTKPKTYEQYF
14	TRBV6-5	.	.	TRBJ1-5	TGTGCGCCCCGGGCCCGTACAGGGCGTCAGCCCCAGCATTTT	CAPRARTGRQPQHF
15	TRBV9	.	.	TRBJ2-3	TGTGCCAGCAGCGTAACGGCACGAGGCACAGATACGCAGTATTTT	CASSVTARGTDTQYF
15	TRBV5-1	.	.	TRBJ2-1	TGCGCCAGCAGCTTGACCCGGGAGAGCTACAATGAGCAGTTCTTC	CASSLTRESYNEQFF
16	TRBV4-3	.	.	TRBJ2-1	TGCGCCAGCAGCGAATCCCCGGGGGCGCACTACAATGAGCAGTTCTTC	CASSESPGAHYNEQFF
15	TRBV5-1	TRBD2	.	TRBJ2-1	TGCGCCAGCAGCCAACTAGCGGGAGTTAGAAATGAGCAGTTCTTC	CASSQLAGVRNEQFF
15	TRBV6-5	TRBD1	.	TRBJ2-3	TGTGCCAGCAGACCGCGGGACAGGGGCACAGATACGCAGTATTTT	CASRPRDRGTDTQYF
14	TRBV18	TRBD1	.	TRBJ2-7	TGTGCCAGCTCACCCTCCGGGACAGCCTACGAGCAGTACTTC	CASSPSGTAYEQYF
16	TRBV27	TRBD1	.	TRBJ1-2	TGTGCCAGCACGGCGTGGGGACAGGGGCCTCCGCAAGGCTACACCTTC	CASTAWGQGPPQGYTF
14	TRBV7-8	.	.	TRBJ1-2	TGTGCCAGCAGCACCCGACCGGGGTTGTATGGCTACACCTTC	CASSTRPGLYGYTF
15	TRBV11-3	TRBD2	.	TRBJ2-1	TGTGCCAGCAGCCCCTGGACTAGCACTGACAATGAGCAGTTCTTC	CASSPWTSTDNEQFF
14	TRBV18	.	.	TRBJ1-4	TGTGCCAGCTCACCCCAACAGGGAGGAGAAAAACTGTTTTTT	CASSPQQGGEKLFF
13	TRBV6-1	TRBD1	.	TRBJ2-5	TGTGCCAGCACCCGGGACAGGGCAGAGACCCAGTACTTC	CASTRDRAETQYF
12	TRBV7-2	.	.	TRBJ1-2	TGTGCCAGCAGCTTACCCCCAGATGGCTACACCTTC	CASSLPPDGYTF
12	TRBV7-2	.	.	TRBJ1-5	TGTGCCAGCAGCGAAGATTATCAGCCCCAGCATTTT	CASSEDYQPQHF
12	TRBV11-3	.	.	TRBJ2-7	TGTGCCAGCAGCGCGCAGGGTTACGAGCAGTACTTC	CASSAQGYEQYF
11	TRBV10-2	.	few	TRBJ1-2	TGCGCCAGCAGTGATCTGGGGGACTACACCTTC	CASSDLGDYTF
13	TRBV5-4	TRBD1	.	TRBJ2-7	TGTGCCAGCAGGGGGACAGGGGGAGGCGAGCAGTACTTC	CASRGTGGGEQYF
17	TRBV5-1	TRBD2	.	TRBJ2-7	TGCGCCAGCAGCTTGGCCGAGACTAGCGGGACCGGATACGAGCAGTACTTC	CASSLAETSGTGYEQYF
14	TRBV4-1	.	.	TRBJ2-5	TGCGCCAGCAGCCCGGGGACGGTCGAAGAGACCCAGTACTTC	CASSPGTVEETQYF
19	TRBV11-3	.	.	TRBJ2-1	TGTGCCAGCAGCTTAGTAGGGTTACAGCTAGACCAAGCACACAATGAGCAGTTCTTC	CASSLVGLQLDQAHNEQFF
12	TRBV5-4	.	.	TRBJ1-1	TGTGCCAGCAGCCTGGTGGGGGGGGAAGCTTTCTTT	CASSLVGGEAFF
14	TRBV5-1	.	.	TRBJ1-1	TGCGCCAGCAGCTTGACGGTAGGTTCCACTGAAGCTTTCTTT	CASSLTVGSTEAFF
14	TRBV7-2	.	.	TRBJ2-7	TGTGCCAGCAGCTTAGGCGGGATCTCCTACGAGCAGTACTTC	CASSLGGISYEQYF
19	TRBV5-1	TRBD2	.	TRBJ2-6	TGCGCCAGCAGCTTGGCCGGGACTAGCGGACTCTCTGGGGCCAACGTCCTGACTTTC	CASSLAGTSGLSGANVLTF
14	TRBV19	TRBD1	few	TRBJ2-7	TGTGCCAGTAGGGGACAGGGCAGCTCCTACGAGCAGTACTTC	CASRGQGSSYEQYF
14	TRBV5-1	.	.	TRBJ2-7	TGCGCCAGCAGCTTGGAAGGAGGGTCCTACGAGCAGTACTTC	CASSLEGGSYEQYF
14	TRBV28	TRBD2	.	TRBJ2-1	TGTGCCAGCACTACCACAGGACTAGCGGGAGGAGGGTTCTTC	CASTTTGLAGGGFF
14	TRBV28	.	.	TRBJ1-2	TGTGCCAGCAGTCAGCGACAGACCCTCTATGGCTACACCTTC	CASSQRQTLYGYTF